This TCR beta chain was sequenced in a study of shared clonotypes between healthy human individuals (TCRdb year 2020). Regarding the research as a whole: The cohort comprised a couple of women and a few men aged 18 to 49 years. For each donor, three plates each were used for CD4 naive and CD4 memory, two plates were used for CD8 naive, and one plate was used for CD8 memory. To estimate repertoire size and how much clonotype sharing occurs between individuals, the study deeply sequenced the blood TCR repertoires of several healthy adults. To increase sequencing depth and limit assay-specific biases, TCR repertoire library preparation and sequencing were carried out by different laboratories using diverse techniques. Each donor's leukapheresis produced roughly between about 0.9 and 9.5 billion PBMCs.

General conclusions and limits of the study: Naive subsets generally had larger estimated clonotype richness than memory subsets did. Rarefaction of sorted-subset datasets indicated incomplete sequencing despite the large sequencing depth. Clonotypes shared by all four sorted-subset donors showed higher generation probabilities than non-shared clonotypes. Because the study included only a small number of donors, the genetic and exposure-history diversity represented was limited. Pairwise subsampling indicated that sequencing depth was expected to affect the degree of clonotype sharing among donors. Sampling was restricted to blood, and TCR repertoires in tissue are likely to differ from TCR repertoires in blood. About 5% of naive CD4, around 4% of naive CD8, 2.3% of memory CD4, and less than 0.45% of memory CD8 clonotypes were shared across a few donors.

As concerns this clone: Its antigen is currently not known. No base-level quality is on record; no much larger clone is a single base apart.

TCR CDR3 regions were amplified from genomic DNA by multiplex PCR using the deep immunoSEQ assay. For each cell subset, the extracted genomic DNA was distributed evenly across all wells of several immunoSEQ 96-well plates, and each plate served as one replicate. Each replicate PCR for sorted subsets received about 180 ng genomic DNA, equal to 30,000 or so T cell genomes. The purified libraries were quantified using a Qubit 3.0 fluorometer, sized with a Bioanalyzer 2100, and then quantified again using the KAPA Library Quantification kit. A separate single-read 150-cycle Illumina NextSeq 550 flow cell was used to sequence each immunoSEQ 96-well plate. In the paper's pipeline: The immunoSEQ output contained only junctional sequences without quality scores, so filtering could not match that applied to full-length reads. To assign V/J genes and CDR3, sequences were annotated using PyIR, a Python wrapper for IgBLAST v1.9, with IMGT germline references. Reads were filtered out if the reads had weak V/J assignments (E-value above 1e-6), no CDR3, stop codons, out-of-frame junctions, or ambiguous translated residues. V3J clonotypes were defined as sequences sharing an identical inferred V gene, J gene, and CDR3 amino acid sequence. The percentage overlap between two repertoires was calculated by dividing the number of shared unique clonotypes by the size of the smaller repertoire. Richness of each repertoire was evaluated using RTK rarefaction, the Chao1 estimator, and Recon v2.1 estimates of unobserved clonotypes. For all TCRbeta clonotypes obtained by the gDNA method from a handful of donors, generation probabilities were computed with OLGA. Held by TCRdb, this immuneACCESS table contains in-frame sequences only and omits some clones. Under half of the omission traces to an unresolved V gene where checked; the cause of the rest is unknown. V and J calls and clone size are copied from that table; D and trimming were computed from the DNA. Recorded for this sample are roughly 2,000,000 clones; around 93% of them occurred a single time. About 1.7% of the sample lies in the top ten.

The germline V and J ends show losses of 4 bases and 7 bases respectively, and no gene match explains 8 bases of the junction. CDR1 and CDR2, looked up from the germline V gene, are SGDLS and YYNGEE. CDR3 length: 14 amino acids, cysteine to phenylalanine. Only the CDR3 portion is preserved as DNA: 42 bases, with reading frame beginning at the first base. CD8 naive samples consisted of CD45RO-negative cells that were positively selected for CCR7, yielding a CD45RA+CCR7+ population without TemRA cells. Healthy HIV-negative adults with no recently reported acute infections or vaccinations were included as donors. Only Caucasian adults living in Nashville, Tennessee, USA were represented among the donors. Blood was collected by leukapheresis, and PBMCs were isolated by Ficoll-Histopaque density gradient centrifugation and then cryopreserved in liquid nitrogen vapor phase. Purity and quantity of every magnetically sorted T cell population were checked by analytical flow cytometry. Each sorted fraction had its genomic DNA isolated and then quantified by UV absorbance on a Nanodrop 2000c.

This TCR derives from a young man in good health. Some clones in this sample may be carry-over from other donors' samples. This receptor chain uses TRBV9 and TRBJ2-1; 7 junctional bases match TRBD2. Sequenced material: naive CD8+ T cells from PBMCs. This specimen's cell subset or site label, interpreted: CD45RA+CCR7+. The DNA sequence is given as TGTGCCAGCAGCTCCCCTGCTAGCGGAAATGAGCAGTTCTTC. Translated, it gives CASSSPASGNEQFF. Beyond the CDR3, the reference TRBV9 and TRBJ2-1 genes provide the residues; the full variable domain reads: DSGVTQTPKHLITATGQRVTLRCSPRSGDLSVYWYQQSLDQGLQFLIQYYNGEERAKGNILERFSAQQFPDLHSELNLSSLELGDSALYFCASSSPASGNEQFFGPGTRLTVL.